These T cell receptor beta chains were read from a single sample in a study of cytomegalovirus exposure and HLA in healthy donors. Method: immunoSEQ multiplex PCR; TCRdb's copy keeps in-frame clones and lacks some. The table gives some 28,000 clones; the top ten clones make up 0.71% of it. What was sequenced was PBMCs. The receptors were gathered from a man aged 25 to 40 in good health and CMV-seronegative. Both conserved end residues are part of each CDR3. D genes are given only for firm matches.

J: TRBJ2-7; V: TRBV5-6; D: TRBD2; length: 18; CDR3: CASSSKAAGESNPYEQYF; DNA: TGTGCCAGCAGCTCAAAAGCAGCGGGGGAGAGTAACCCCTACGAGCAGTACTTC
J: TRBJ2-3; V: TRBV15; D: .; length: 17; CDR3: CATSRERARSPTDTQYF; DNA: TGTGCCACCAGCAGAGAGAGGGCCCGGTCCCCCACAGATACGCAGTATTTT
J: TRBJ2-6; V: TRBV7-6; D: TRBD2; length: 19; CDR3: CASSPGLAGSRTGANVLTF; DNA: TGTGCCAGCAGCCCCGGACTAGCGGGGTCGAGAACTGGGGCCAACGTCCTGACTTTC
J: TRBJ2-5; V: TRBV7-7; D: .; length: 15; CDR3: CASSLGGGSGETQYF; DNA: TGTGCTAGCAGCTTAGGAGGAGGCAGCGGAGAGACCCAGTACTTC
J: TRBJ2-7; V: TRBV4-1; D: TRBD2; length: 14; CDR3: CASSFGGGRDEQYF; DNA: TGCGCCAGCAGTTTTGGGGGGGGACGGGACGAGCAGTACTTC
J: TRBJ1-2; V: TRBV19; D: TRBD1; length: 11; CDR3: CASKTGFGYTF; DNA: TGTGCCAGCAAGACAGGGTTTGGCTACACCTTC
J: TRBJ1-4; V: TRBV5-1; D: .; length: 13; CDR3: CASSSQGNEKLFF; DNA: TGCGCCAGCAGCTCCCAGGGAAATGAAAAACTGTTTTTT
J: TRBJ2-1; V: TRBV11-2; D: TRBD2; length: 14; CDR3: CASSSRLAGDEQFF; DNA: TGTGCCAGCAGCTCAAGACTAGCGGGGGATGAGCAGTTCTTC
J: TRBJ2-7; V: TRBV5-6; D: .; length: 11; CDR3: CASRGSGRQYF; DNA: TGTGCCTCTCGGGGGTCAGGGCGGCAGTACTTC
J: TRBJ1-2; V: TRBV7-9; D: .; length: 15; CDR3: CASSPNGGRGYGYTF; DNA: TGTGCCAGCAGCCCAAACGGAGGCCGGGGCTATGGCTACACCTTC
J: TRBJ1-1; V: TRBV9; D: .; length: 14; CDR3: CASSVEGRGTEAFF; DNA: TGTGCCAGCAGCGTAGAGGGCAGGGGAACTGAAGCTTTCTTT
J: TRBJ2-5; V: TRBV4-1; D: .; length: 16; CDR3: CASSQGEAGRGETQYF; DNA: TGCGCCAGCAGCCAAGGAGAGGCGGGACGGGGGGAGACCCAGTACTTC
J: TRBJ2-5; V: TRBV6-1; D: TRBD2; length: 15; CDR3: CASSDMGLGWETQYF; DNA: TGTGCCAGCAGTGATATGGGACTAGGATGGGAGACCCAGTACTTC
J: TRBJ2-1; V: TRBV19; D: TRBD2; length: 19; CDR3: CASSMRGTSGMSSYNEQFF; DNA: TGTGCCAGTAGTATGCGTGGGACTAGCGGGATGAGCTCCTACAATGAGCAGTTCTTC
J: TRBJ2-1; V: TRBV5-3; D: TRBD1; length: 19; CDR3: CARSLAYMSGTGGRNEQFF; DNA: TGTGCCAGAAGCTTGGCCTATATGAGTGGGACAGGGGGTAGAAATGAGCAGTTCTTC
J: TRBJ2-5; V: TRBV5-1; D: TRBD2; length: 16; CDR3: CASSRAGRGGEETQYF; DNA: TGCGCCAGCAGCAGAGCCGGGAGGGGGGGAGAAGAGACCCAGTACTTC
J: TRBJ1-4; V: TRBV5-6; D: TRBD1; length: 14; CDR3: CASSFRGFTEKLFF; DNA: TGTGCCAGCAGCTTCAGGGGGTTTACTGAAAAACTGTTTTTT
J: TRBJ2-1; V: TRBV11-3; D: .; length: 12; CDR3: CASSFKGLEQFF; DNA: TGTGCCAGCAGCTTTAAGGGACTTGAGCAGTTCTTC
J: TRBJ2-7; V: TRBV19; D: TRBD1; length: 15; CDR3: CASSTPGQGKNEQYF; DNA: TGTGCCAGTAGTACTCCGGGACAGGGCAAAAACGAGCAGTACTTC
J: TRBJ2-7; V: TRBV28; D: .; length: 14; CDR3: CASRIQGGSYEQYF; DNA: TGTGCCAGCAGGATTCAGGGGGGCTCCTACGAGCAGTACTTC
J: TRBJ2-7; V: TRBV5-6; D: TRBD2; length: 12; CDR3: CASSLAPAGEAF; DNA: TGTGCCAGCAGCTTGGCCCCTGCGGGAGAGGCCTTC
J: TRBJ1-2; V: TRBV5-5; D: .; length: 12; CDR3: CASSSSGHKDTF; DNA: TGTGCCAGCAGCTCATCGGGACATAAGGACACCTTC
J: TRBJ1-4; V: TRBV28; D: TRBD1; length: 14; CDR3: CASSLDREDEKLFF; DNA: TGTGCCAGCAGTCTCGACAGGGAGGATGAAAAACTGTTTTTT
J: TRBJ2-7; V: TRBV7-8; D: .; length: 15; CDR3: CASSLVSAGRYEQYF; DNA: TGTGCCAGCAGCTTAGTCTCGGCAGGGCGGTACGAGCAGTACTTC